This is a list of T cell receptor beta chains from one sample in a study of glioma-infiltrating T cells. TCRdb re-analysed the multiplex PCR reads in MiXCR, keeping a single row per CDR3 protein. The sample records some 130,000 distinct CDR3 sequences, under 30% being singletons. The material sequenced was glioma tissue, nonneoplastic brain tissue, or PBMCs (not recorded which). The receptors stem from a human donor with low-grade glioma or glioblastoma, undergoing nonglioma brain surgery, or in good health (not recorded which). The CDR3 runs from the conserved cysteine through the conserved F or W.

length	V	J	CDR3
13	TRBV18	TRBJ1-3	CASSTGDGNTIYF
13	TRBV20-1	TRBJ2-3	CILRDSSTDTQYF
14	TRBV27	TRBJ1-2	CASSLSRGQGGYTF
12	TRBV6-1	TRBJ2-5	CASSEPRETQYF
13	TRBV10-3	TRBJ1-6	CAIADRGGSPLHF
15	TRBV28	TRBJ2-5	CASSLFGGGKETQYF
13	TRBV12-3/TRBV12-4	TRBJ1-2	CASTPNPYYGYTF
14	TRBV27	TRBJ2-3	CASSLEPLTDTKYF
14	TRBV19	TRBJ1-2	CASSIGQGADGYTF
13	TRBV24-1	TRBJ2-5	CATSSEPEETQYF
13	TRBV7-3	TRBJ1-5	CAGSLISNQPQHF
11	TRBV20-1	TRBJ1-4	CSAQGDERLFF
13	TRBV2	TRBJ1-1	CASSEGPFTEAFF
15	TRBV6-1	TRBJ2-1	CASRRPQGRGNEQFF
13	TRBV20-1	TRBJ2-5	CSAQRQGQETQYF
20	TRBV27	TRBJ2-3	CASSVGPFAGTKAATDTQYF
16	TRBV6-1	TRBJ1-2	CASSPSGTGGSYGYTF
14	TRBV20-1	TRBJ2-4	CSPETTGRKNIQYF
15	TRBV4-1	TRBJ1-2	CASSQARDRGRGYTF
13	TRBV11-2	TRBJ2-5	CASSLEHQETQYF
13	TRBV7-9	TRBJ1-1	CASSLEGTGGAFF
14	TRBV12-3/TRBV12-4	TRBJ1-5	CASRHTGSYQPQHF
14	TRBV9	TRBJ1-5	CASSAPLINQPQHF
16	TRBV7-2	TRBJ1-5	CASSLIGLGSNQPQHF
17	TRBV4-1	TRBJ2-3	CASSQGRALLRTDTQYF
13	TRBV6-1	TRBJ1-1	CASSDPPGTEAFF
23	TRBV7-2	TRBJ2-2	CASSLILGVRWRGARGSTGELFF
16	TRBV14	TRBJ2-3	CASSLAGGISTDTQYF
15	TRBV11-1	TRBJ2-3	CASSPPNRGSDTQYF
18	TRBV28	TRBJ1-2	CASIFGGTGAPANYGYTF
11	TRBV20-1	TRBJ2-1	CRPQGGNEQFF
11	TRBV20-1	TRBJ2-5	CSAGGQETQYF
16	TRBV7-3	TRBJ2-2	CASSYTLDRYTGELFF
14	TRBV19	TRBJ2-3	CATTSRDRVDTQYF
14	TRBV6-1	TRBJ2-5	CASSTPSKAETQYF
13	TRBV3-1	TRBJ1-2	CASSQAGEDGYTF
16	TRBV7-2	TRBJ2-3	CASSLRGGASTDTQYF
18	TRBV7-6	TRBJ2-3	CASSQLAGGLSYTDTQYF
13	TRBV6-2/TRBV6-3	TRBJ1-1	CASGGLKNTEAFF
15	TRBV28	TRBJ2-2	CASSSGAGGRGELFF
13	TRBV18	TRBJ2-5	CASKTREAETQYF
14	TRBV5-4	TRBJ2-3	CASSPGQSTDTQYF
15	TRBV6-2/TRBV6-3	TRBJ2-1	CASSYSGLRYNEQFF
15	TRBV28	TRBJ1-1	CASSLPGARNTEAFF
13	TRBV7-9	TRBJ1-4	CASSFGAVEKLFF
16	TRBV24-1	TRBJ2-1	CATSVDGPLGYNEQFF
17	TRBV15	TRBJ2-1	CATSRAPPGQGYNEQFF
12	TRBV7-2	TRBJ1-5	CASSLPNQPQHF
16	TRBV6-1	TRBJ2-4	CASRFYPGQGANIQYF
13	TRBV10-3	TRBJ1-2	CAMGARGSYGYTF
13	TRBV28	TRBJ1-1	CASGTLMNTEAFF
16	TRBV12-3/TRBV12-4	TRBJ1-6	CASSPRQGGSSSPLHF
15	TRBV15	TRBJ2-1	CATSRLSGAYNEQFF
17	TRBV6-6	TRBJ2-3	CASSYNRLAARTDTQYF
16	TRBV5-1	TRBJ2-1	CASSLVSPTSYNEQFF
15	TRBV7-2	TRBJ1-2	CASSLSVGVDYGYTF
15	TRBV20-1	TRBJ2-1	CSAKIDRGGSNEQFF